These T cell receptor beta chains were read from a single sample in a study of vaccination effects on CD4 cells after COVID-19. Profiling relied on immunoSEQ multiplex PCR, and the TCRdb table lists in-frame clones only, not all of them. The top ten hold around 25% of the sample, which has tens of thousands of clones, 55% to 75% seen once. Their antigens are not known. Specimen: CD4+ T cells from PBMCs cultured without peptide, collected before COVID-19 vaccination. Receptors originate from a human donor who had a prior SARS-CoV-2 infection. Both conserved end residues are part of each CDR3. Each record gives: D gene, clone size, V gene, J gene, CDR3 protein, CDR3 DNA. A D gene is named only where the DNA matches it firmly. A row's size may be missing; if present it is once, few, many or a size class.

TRBD1	NA	TRBV5-4	TRBJ2-1	CASSGRTGGGDEQFF	TGTGCCAGCAGCGGGAGGACAGGGGGTGGCGATGAGCAGTTCTTC
NA	few	TRBV11-3	TRBJ2-3	CASSLQDKVQYF	TGTGCCAGCAGCTTACAGGACAAAGTACAGTATTTT
TRBD1	NA	TRBV7-2	TRBJ2-7	CASSLVPQGAYEQYF	TGTGCCAGCAGCTTAGTCCCCCAGGGGGCTTACGAGCAGTACTTC
TRBD1	NA	TRBV11-1	TRBJ2-3	CASSLYRGESDTQYF	TGTGCCAGCAGCCTATACAGGGGGGAATCAGATACGCAGTATTTT
NA	NA	TRBV7-2	TRBJ2-1	CASSLFRGRDEQFF	TGTGCCAGCAGCTTATTTCGGGGCAGGGATGAGCAGTTCTTC
NA	NA	TRBV12-3/TRBV12-4	TRBJ2-5	CASSFWGQETQYF	TGTGCCAGCAGTTTCTGGGGACAAGAGACCCAGTACTTC
NA	NA	TRBV5-6	TRBJ2-3	CASSFGTRDTQYF	TGTGCCAGCAGCTTTGGGACGAGAGATACGCAGTATTTT
NA	NA	TRBV9	TRBJ1-2	CASSVDDSSPRGYTF	TGTGCCAGCAGCGTAGACGACAGCTCTCCGAGGGGCTACACCTTC
NA	once	TRBV30	TRBJ1-6	CAWSEGTHNNSPLHF	TGTGCCTGGAGTGAGGGGACGCATAATAATTCACCCCTCCACTTT
TRBD2	NA	TRBV7-3	TRBJ2-2	CASSLREGRELFF	TGTGCCAGCAGCTTACGGGAGGGCCGGGAGCTGTTTTTT
NA	NA	TRBV7-3	TRBJ2-2	CASSLRGGELFF	TGTGCCAGCAGCTTACGAGGCGGGGAGCTGTTTTTT
TRBD1	once	TRBV12-3/TRBV12-4	TRBJ1-1	CASKGQGNTEAFF	TGTGCCAGCAAGGGACAGGGGAACACTGAAGCTTTCTTT
NA	few	TRBV4-1	TRBJ2-4	CASSRFSKGVAIQYF	TGCGCCAGCAGCCGGTTCTCTAAAGGGGTGGCCATTCAGTACTTC
NA	few	TRBV5-1	TRBJ2-1	CASSLLAGSSYNEQFF	TGCGCCAGCAGCTTGTTAGCAGGGAGCTCCTACAATGAGCAGTTCTTC
NA	once	TRBV10-3	TRBJ2-1	CAISAAGRNNNEQFF	TGTGCCATCAGCGCGGCGGGACGAAACAACAATGAGCAGTTCTTC
NA	NA	TRBV7-9	TRBJ2-6	CASSLGGFGANVLTF	TGTGCCAGCAGCTTAGGCGGTTTCGGGGCCAACGTCCTGACTTTC
NA	once	TRBV2	TRBJ2-2	CASSRRGDTGELFF	TGTGCCAGCAGTCGGAGGGGGGACACCGGGGAGCTGTTTTTT
TRBD2	NA	TRBV11-3	TRBJ2-1	CASSRLAGGPKSYNEQFF	TGTGCCAGCAGCCGACTAGCGGGAGGGCCGAAGTCCTACAATGAGCAGTTCTTC
TRBD1	NA	TRBV12-5	TRBJ1-4	CASGLTRTKGASPEKLFF	TGTGCTAGTGGTTTGACCCGGACTAAGGGGGCGAGTCCTGAAAAACTGTTTTTT
NA	once	TRBV7-8	TRBJ2-7	CASSTARRPGLKEVEQYF	TGTGCCAGCAGCACAGCTCGGAGGCCAGGACTCAAGGAGGTCGAGCAGTACTTC
NA	few	TRBV6-5	TRBJ2-7	CASSSSFTLRSHEQYF	TGTGCCAGCAGTTCCTCCTTTACTCTACGGTCCCACGAGCAGTACTTC
TRBD1	NA	TRBV9	TRBJ1-3	CASSVAGQGGNTIYF	TGTGCCAGCAGCGTAGCGGGACAGGGAGGAAACACCATATATTTT
TRBD1	NA	TRBV2	TRBJ1-6	CASRARDRESGPLHF	TGTGCCAGCAGAGCCCGGGACAGGGAGTCGGGACCCCTCCACTTT
NA	NA	TRBV4-2	TRBJ1-4	CASSQSNEKLFF	TGTGCCAGCAGCCAATCGAATGAAAAACTGTTTTTT
NA	NA	TRBV7-9	TRBJ1-2	CASSFGNYGYTF	TGTGCCAGCAGCTTTGGTAACTATGGCTACACCTTC
TRBD2	NA	TRBV5-6	TRBJ2-1	CASSFLGAREEGFF	TGTGCCAGCAGCTTTTTAGGCGCGCGGGAGGAGGGTTTCTTC
NA	NA	TRBV15	TRBJ1-2	CATSRALNYGYTF	TGTGCCACCAGCAGAGCGCTTAACTATGGCTACACCTTC
TRBD1	NA	TRBV7-8	TRBJ2-5	CASSRQGLGETQYF	TGTGCCAGCAGCCGACAGGGGTTGGGGGAGACCCAGTACTTC
NA	NA	TRBV9	TRBJ1-4	CASSAGATNEKLFF	TGTGCCAGCAGCGCGGGGGCAACTAATGAAAAACTGTTTTTT
NA	NA	TRBV7-9	TRBJ2-3	CASTPAGAGSTDTQYF	TGTGCCAGCACCCCCGCCGGAGCGGGCAGCACAGATACGCAGTATTTT
TRBD1	NA	TRBV7-8	TRBJ1-6	CASRRGQGSPLHF	TGTGCCAGCAGACGGGGACAGGGTTCACCCCTCCACTTT
TRBD1	NA	TRBV29-1	TRBJ2-6	CSVNPIPGQGPGANVLTF	TGCAGCGTAAACCCGATCCCGGGACAGGGACCTGGGGCCAACGTCCTGACTTTC
NA	NA	TRBV5-1	TRBJ1-4	CASSLSPTISEKLFF	TGCGCCAGCAGCTTGTCACCCACAATTAGTGAAAAACTGTTTTTT
TRBD1	NA	TRBV5-6	TRBJ1-1	CASSLVQDREGTEAFF	TGTGCCAGCAGCTTGGTCCAGGACAGGGAAGGCACTGAAGCTTTCTTT
NA	NA	TRBV6-6	TRBJ2-4	CASSPGTEIAKNIQYF	TGTGCCAGCAGTCCCGGGACTGAAATAGCCAAAAACATTCAGTACTTC
NA	NA	TRBV2	TRBJ1-2	CASSEWTGGDGYTF	TGTGCCAGCAGTGAATGGACGGGTGGTGATGGCTACACCTTC
TRBD2	NA	TRBV7-9	TRBJ2-1	CASSPSGAYNEQFF	TGTGCCAGCAGCCCTAGCGGGGCGTACAATGAGCAGTTCTTC
TRBD2	NA	TRBV11-3	TRBJ2-1	CASSLRSGGYNEQFF	TGTGCCAGCAGCTTACGGAGCGGGGGTTACAATGAGCAGTTCTTC
NA	NA	TRBV7-9	TRBJ1-3	CASSDRTDGNTIYF	TGTGCCAGCAGTGATCGGACAGACGGAAACACCATATATTTT
NA	NA	TRBV7-2	TRBJ1-2	CASSFPGVGGYTF	TGTGCCAGCAGCTTCCCGGGAGTCGGTGGCTACACCTTC
NA	NA	TRBV5-4	TRBJ2-2	CASSSGTPLSTTGELFF	TGTGCCAGCAGCTCTGGGACTCCTCTGTCCACCACCGGGGAGCTGTTTTTT
TRBD2	many	TRBV7-9	TRBJ2-1	CASSSRLAFHEQFF	TGTGCCAGCAGCTCACGACTAGCTTTCCATGAGCAGTTCTTC
NA	NA	TRBV5-4	TRBJ2-3	CASSLGGAASTDTQYF	TGTGCCAGCAGCCTGGGGGGGGCCGCGTCCACAGATACGCAGTATTTT
NA	NA	TRBV19	TRBJ1-2	CASSIDGVSGYTF	TGTGCCAGTAGTATAGACGGGGTATCTGGCTACACCTTC
NA	NA	TRBV9	TRBJ1-4	CASSVGGRPTNEKLFF	TGTGCCAGCAGCGTTGGGGGGCGACCAACTAATGAAAAACTGTTTTTT
NA	NA	TRBV15	TRBJ1-4	CATSVRTLNEKLFF	TGTGCCACCAGCGTAAGGACCCTTAATGAAAAACTGTTTTTT